These T cell receptor beta chains were read from a single sample in a study of cytomegalovirus exposure and HLA in healthy donors. The data were produced by immunoSEQ multiplex PCR, yet TCRdb's version contains in-frame clones alone and is incomplete. This table holds around 200,000 clones, about 62% found once. The specimen sequenced was PBMCs. The receptor source for this set is a man aged 40-49 years in good health and CMV-seronegative. Both conserved end residues are part of each CDR3. D genes are given only for firm matches. Clone size is stated in some rows and not others, as once, few, many or a class when expanded.

D gene: .
clone size: .
J gene: TRBJ2-7
V gene: TRBV7-6
CDR3 protein: CASSARDNYEQYF
CDR3 DNA: TGTGCCAGCAGCGCCCGGGACAACTACGAGCAGTACTTC

D gene: TRBD1
clone size: .
J gene: TRBJ1-4
V gene: TRBV30
CDR3 protein: CAWSARSTGAEKLFF
CDR3 DNA: TGTGCCTGGAGTGCCCGTTCTACAGGGGCGGAAAAACTGTTTTTT

D gene: .
clone size: .
J gene: TRBJ1-4
V gene: TRBV5-6
CDR3 protein: CASSPTGNEKLFF
CDR3 DNA: TGTGCCAGCAGCCCAACGGGAAATGAAAAACTGTTTTTT

D gene: .
clone size: few
J gene: TRBJ2-5
V gene: TRBV6-5
CDR3 protein: CASSYIGDVEETQYF
CDR3 DNA: TGTGCCAGCAGTTACATAGGGGATGTGGAGGAGACCCAGTACTTC

D gene: .
clone size: few
J gene: TRBJ2-7
V gene: TRBV30
CDR3 protein: CAWSRQSYEQYF
CDR3 DNA: TGTGCCTGGAGTCGCCAGTCCTACGAGCAGTACTTC

D gene: TRBD2
clone size: once
J gene: TRBJ2-3
V gene: TRBV11-1
CDR3 protein: CASRDSGSSDTQYF
CDR3 DNA: TGTGCCAGCAGGGATAGCGGGAGTTCAGATACGCAGTATTTT

D gene: TRBD2
clone size: once
J gene: TRBJ2-3
V gene: TRBV28
CDR3 protein: CASSLSLASGEPKDTQYF
CDR3 DNA: TGTGCCAGCAGTTTATCGCTCGCTAGCGGGGAGCCAAAAGATACGCAGTATTTT

D gene: .
clone size: .
J gene: TRBJ1-1
V gene: TRBV5-5
CDR3 protein: CASSFRGTEAFF
CDR3 DNA: TGTGCCAGCAGCTTTAGGGGCACTGAAGCTTTCTTT

D gene: TRBD1
clone size: .
J gene: TRBJ1-1
V gene: TRBV5-1
CDR3 protein: CASSPTGDTEAFF
CDR3 DNA: TGCGCCAGCAGCCCGACAGGGGACACTGAAGCTTTCTTT

D gene: .
clone size: few
J gene: TRBJ2-1
V gene: TRBV7-2
CDR3 protein: CASSFTPGLSSYNEQFF
CDR3 DNA: TGTGCCAGCAGCTTTACCCCGGGACTGAGCTCCTACAATGAGCAGTTCTTC

D gene: TRBD2
clone size: few
J gene: TRBJ2-7
V gene: TRBV4-1
CDR3 protein: CASSQEAGYFYEQYF
CDR3 DNA: TGCGCCAGCAGCCAAGAAGCGGGGTACTTCTACGAGCAGTACTTC

D gene: TRBD2
clone size: .
J gene: TRBJ2-5
V gene: TRBV5-1
CDR3 protein: CASSLGLAGFAQYF
CDR3 DNA: TGCGCCAGCAGCTTGGGGCTAGCGGGTTTTGCGCAGTACTTC

D gene: TRBD2
clone size: .
J gene: TRBJ2-2
V gene: TRBV28
CDR3 protein: CASSLSRGLAPGELFF
CDR3 DNA: TGTGCCAGCAGTTTATCCAGGGGACTAGCCCCGGGGGAGCTGTTTTTT

D gene: TRBD1
clone size: .
J gene: TRBJ2-1
V gene: TRBV19
CDR3 protein: CASRYRGIWDEQFF
CDR3 DNA: TGTGCCAGTAGGTACAGGGGGATTTGGGATGAGCAGTTCTTC

D gene: .
clone size: .
J gene: TRBJ2-4
V gene: TRBV28
CDR3 protein: CASSTTGLAKNIQYF
CDR3 DNA: TGTGCCAGCAGTACCACAGGGCTAGCCAAAAACATTCAGTACTTC

D gene: .
clone size: .
J gene: TRBJ1-4
V gene: TRBV28
CDR3 protein: CASSLKPDNLFF
CDR3 DNA: TGTGCCAGCAGTTTAAAACCTGACAACCTGTTTTTT

D gene: .
clone size: .
J gene: TRBJ2-3
V gene: TRBV5-1
CDR3 protein: CASSLSGTGSADTQYF
CDR3 DNA: TGCGCCAGCAGCTTGAGTGGTACAGGGAGCGCAGATACGCAGTATTTT

D gene: .
clone size: .
J gene: TRBJ2-1
V gene: TRBV7-3
CDR3 protein: CASSLSRGVQFF
CDR3 DNA: TGTGCCAGCAGCTTATCACGCGGCGTGCAGTTCTTC

D gene: TRBD2
clone size: .
J gene: TRBJ2-7
V gene: TRBV19
CDR3 protein: CASSIGLANTYEQYF
CDR3 DNA: TGTGCCAGTAGTATTGGACTAGCGAACACCTACGAGCAGTACTTC

D gene: .
clone size: .
J gene: TRBJ1-1
V gene: TRBV4-1
CDR3 protein: CASSQEPLIGANTEAFF
CDR3 DNA: TGCGCCAGCAGCCAAGAGCCCCTGATTGGGGCGAACACTGAAGCTTTCTTT

D gene: .
clone size: .
J gene: TRBJ1-2
V gene: TRBV6-1
CDR3 protein: CASRGPGGGYTF
CDR3 DNA: TGTGCCAGCAGAGGTCCAGGTGGCGGCTACACCTTC

D gene: TRBD1
clone size: .
J gene: TRBJ1-2
V gene: TRBV4-1
CDR3 protein: CASSRGTGENYGYTF
CDR3 DNA: TGCGCCAGCAGCCGCGGGACAGGGGAAAACTATGGCTACACCTTC

D gene: TRBD1
clone size: few
J gene: TRBJ2-7
V gene: TRBV7-8
CDR3 protein: CASRHDRDEQYF
CDR3 DNA: TGTGCCAGCAGACACGACAGGGACGAGCAGTACTTC

D gene: TRBD1
clone size: few
J gene: TRBJ2-7
V gene: TRBV6-6
CDR3 protein: CASLPGTGGYEQYF
CDR3 DNA: TGTGCCAGTCTCCCCGGGACAGGGGGTTACGAGCAGTACTTC

D gene: .
clone size: few
J gene: TRBJ1-5
V gene: TRBV6-4
CDR3 protein: CASSDSRTDPYSNQPQHF
CDR3 DNA: TGTGCCAGCAGTGACTCGAGGACAGACCCATATAGCAATCAGCCCCAGCATTTT

D gene: TRBD2
clone size: .
J gene: TRBJ2-5
V gene: TRBV4-2
CDR3 protein: CASSQDGDGAGGETQYF
CDR3 DNA: TGTGCCAGCAGCCAAGATGGGGACGGGGCGGGAGGGGAGACCCAGTACTTC

D gene: TRBD2
clone size: .
J gene: TRBJ2-5
V gene: TRBV5-6
CDR3 protein: CASSQRTSGYQETQYF
CDR3 DNA: TGTGCCAGCAGCCAGCGGACTAGCGGGTACCAAGAGACCCAGTACTTC

D gene: TRBD1
clone size: .
J gene: TRBJ2-7
V gene: TRBV18
CDR3 protein: CASSPGPGQASYEQYF
CDR3 DNA: TGTGCCAGCTCACCAGGCCCGGGACAGGCCTCCTACGAGCAGTACTTC

D gene: .
clone size: few
J gene: TRBJ1-4
V gene: TRBV25-1
CDR3 protein: CASSEGAVTNEKLFF
CDR3 DNA: TGTGCCAGCAGTGAAGGTGCAGTTACTAATGAAAAACTGTTTTTT

D gene: TRBD2
clone size: .
J gene: TRBJ2-1
V gene: TRBV29-1
CDR3 protein: CSVEDVPSGSRYNEQFF
CDR3 DNA: TGCAGCGTTGAAGATGTCCCTAGCGGGAGTAGGTACAATGAGCAGTTCTTC

D gene: .
clone size: .
J gene: TRBJ1-2
V gene: TRBV7-9
CDR3 protein: CASSLFRPATNYGYTF
CDR3 DNA: TGTGCCAGCAGCTTGTTTCGACCAGCGACTAACTATGGCTACACCTTC

D gene: TRBD1
clone size: .
J gene: TRBJ2-7
V gene: TRBV7-9
CDR3 protein: CSSSLEGTGLYEQYF
CDR3 DNA: TGTTCCAGCAGCTTAGAAGGGACAGGACTTTACGAGCAGTACTTC

D gene: TRBD2
clone size: .
J gene: TRBJ2-2
V gene: TRBV6-4
CDR3 protein: CASKRTSGGYGELFF
CDR3 DNA: TGTGCCAGCAAACGGACTAGCGGGGGATACGGGGAGCTGTTTTTT

D gene: .
clone size: .
J gene: TRBJ2-3
V gene: TRBV6-1
CDR3 protein: CASSENYLTVLYTDTQYF
CDR3 DNA: TGTGCCAGCAGTGAGAATTACCTGACAGTTCTTTACACAGATACGCAGTATTTT

D gene: .
clone size: .
J gene: TRBJ2-2
V gene: TRBV5-4
CDR3 protein: CASSLDSNTGELFF
CDR3 DNA: TGTGCCAGCAGCTTGGACAGTAACACCGGGGAGCTGTTTTTT

D gene: TRBD1
clone size: few
J gene: TRBJ1-5
V gene: TRBV9
CDR3 protein: CASSARTGEFEPQHF
CDR3 DNA: TGTGCCAGCAGCGCTCGGACAGGCGAGTTTGAGCCCCAGCATTTT

D gene: .
clone size: few
J gene: TRBJ1-4
V gene: TRBV7-2
CDR3 protein: CASSLGTGSANEKLFF
CDR3 DNA: TGTGCCAGCAGCTTAGGAACAGGGTCGGCTAATGAAAAACTGTTTTTT

D gene: .
clone size: .
J gene: TRBJ2-3
V gene: TRBV19
CDR3 protein: CASRYQGTDTQYF
CDR3 DNA: TGTGCCAGTAGGTACCAGGGTACAGATACGCAGTATTTT

D gene: .
clone size: .
J gene: TRBJ2-7
V gene: TRBV19
CDR3 protein: CASSIGLGEQYF
CDR3 DNA: TGTGCCAGTAGTATTGGACTCGGCGAGCAGTACTTC

D gene: .
clone size: .
J gene: TRBJ1-2
V gene: TRBV21-1
CDR3 protein: CASSKAYGTDGYTF
CDR3 DNA: TGTGCCAGCAGCAAAGCGTACGGGACAGATGGCTACACCTTC

D gene: TRBD1
clone size: .
J gene: TRBJ2-3
V gene: TRBV6-5
CDR3 protein: CASSTQGDTQYF
CDR3 DNA: TGTGCCAGCAGTACACAGGGGGATACGCAGTATTTT

D gene: .
clone size: .
J gene: TRBJ1-5
V gene: TRBV19
CDR3 protein: CASSRQGNQPQHF
CDR3 DNA: TGTGCCAGTAGTAGACAGGGCAATCAGCCCCAGCATTTT

D gene: TRBD2
clone size: .
J gene: TRBJ2-5
V gene: TRBV7-9
CDR3 protein: CASSLERLAGEETQYF
CDR3 DNA: TGTGCCAGCAGCTTAGAGAGGTTAGCGGGAGAAGAGACCCAGTACTTC